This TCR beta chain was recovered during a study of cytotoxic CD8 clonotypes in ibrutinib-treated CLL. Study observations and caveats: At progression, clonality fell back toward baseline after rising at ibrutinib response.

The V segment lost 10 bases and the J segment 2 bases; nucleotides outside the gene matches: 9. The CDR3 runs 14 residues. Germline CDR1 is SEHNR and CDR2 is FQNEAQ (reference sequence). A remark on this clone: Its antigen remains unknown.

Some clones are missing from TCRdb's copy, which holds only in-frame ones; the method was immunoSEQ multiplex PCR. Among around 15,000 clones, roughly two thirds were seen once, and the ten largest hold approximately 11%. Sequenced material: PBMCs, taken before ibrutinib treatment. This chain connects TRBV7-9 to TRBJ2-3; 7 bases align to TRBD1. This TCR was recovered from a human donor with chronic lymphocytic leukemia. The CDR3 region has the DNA TGTGCCACCCACCTGGGACAGAACACAGATACGCAGTATTTT. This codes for CATHLGQNTDTQYF.